Shown below are 4 T cell receptor beta chains from a single sample sequenced in a study of T cell changes during pregnancy in multiple sclerosis. Sequencing used immunoSEQ multiplex PCR; TCRdb keeps in-frame clones, though not all of them. Of tens of thousands of clones in the sample, roughly 89% were seen once. This specimen consisted of peripheral blood, obtained after pregnancy. These receptors originate from a female donor in good health, enrolled as a control in a pregnancy study.

The chain links TRBV30 to TRBJ2-2, with no clear D. Trimming removed 4 bases at V and 5 bases at J, with 14 bases between. The germline CDR1 and CDR2 sequences are GTSNPN and SVGIG (reference sequence). This CDR3 is 14 amino acids long. Written as DNA, the CDR3 is TGTGCCTGGACCCCTTTAGTCAGGACCGGGGAGCTGTTTTTT. This translates into CAWTPLVRTGELFF.

This clone was observed a single time. The CDR3 here is CASSYSNSQETQYF. Written as DNA, the CDR3 is TGTGCCAGCAGTTACTCGAACAGTCAAGAGACCCAGTACTTC. The genes are TRBV6-5 and TRBJ2-5; D remains ambiguous. V was pared by 0 bases and J by 2 bases, with 7 bases between. This CDR3 has 14 amino acids. CDR1 is MNHEY and CDR2 is SVGAGI in the germline V gene.

This sequence joins TRBV9 and TRBJ2-1; TRBD1 is a possible D gene (6 bases). Germline V lookup: CDR1 SGDLS, CDR2 YYNGEE. The CDR3 length is 14 residues. The V end lost 4 bases, the J end lost 2 bases, and 10 bases lay between the germline ends. Here the CDR3 DNA reads TGTGCCAGCAGCCCCCGGACAGCCTACAATGAGCAGTTCTTC. Its translation is CASSPRTAYNEQFF.

The V gene is TRBV19, the J gene TRBJ1-2; D unclear. The CDR3 sequence is 12 residues long. Trimming took 3 bases from V and 7 from J, leaving 9 bases between them. Germline V gives CDR1 LNHDA, CDR2 SQIVND (reference sequence). The CDR3 here is CASSIRLGGYTF. The CDR3 DNA follows: TGTGCCAGTAGTATCAGGCTGGGTGGCTACACCTTC.